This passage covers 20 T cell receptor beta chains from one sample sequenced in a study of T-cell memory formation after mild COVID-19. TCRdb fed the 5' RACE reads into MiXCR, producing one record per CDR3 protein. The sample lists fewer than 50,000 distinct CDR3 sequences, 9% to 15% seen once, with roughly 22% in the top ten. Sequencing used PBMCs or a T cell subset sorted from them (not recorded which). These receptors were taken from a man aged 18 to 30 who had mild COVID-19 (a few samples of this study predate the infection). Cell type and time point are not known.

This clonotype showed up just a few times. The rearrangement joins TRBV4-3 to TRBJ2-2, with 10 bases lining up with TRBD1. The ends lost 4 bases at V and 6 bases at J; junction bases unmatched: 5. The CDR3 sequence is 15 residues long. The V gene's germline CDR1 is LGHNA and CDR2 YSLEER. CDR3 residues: CASSLVGQGAGELFF. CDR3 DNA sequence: TGCGCCAGCAGCCTCGTTGGACAGGGGGCCGGGGAGCTGTTTTTT.

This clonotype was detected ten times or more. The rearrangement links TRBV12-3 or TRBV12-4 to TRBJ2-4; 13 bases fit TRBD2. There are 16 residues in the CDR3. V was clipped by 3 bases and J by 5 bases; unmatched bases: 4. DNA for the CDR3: TGTGCCAGCAGTTTGACTAGCGGGGGGTTGCAAAACATTCAGTACTTC. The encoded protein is CASSLTSGGLQNIQYF.

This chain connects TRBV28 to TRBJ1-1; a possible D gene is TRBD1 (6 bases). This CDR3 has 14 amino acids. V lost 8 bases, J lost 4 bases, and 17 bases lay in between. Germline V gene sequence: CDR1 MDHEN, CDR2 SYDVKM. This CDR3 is CASGSGQHSTEAFF. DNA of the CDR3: TGTGCCAGCGGCTCCGGACAGCACTCCACTGAAGCTTTCTTT.

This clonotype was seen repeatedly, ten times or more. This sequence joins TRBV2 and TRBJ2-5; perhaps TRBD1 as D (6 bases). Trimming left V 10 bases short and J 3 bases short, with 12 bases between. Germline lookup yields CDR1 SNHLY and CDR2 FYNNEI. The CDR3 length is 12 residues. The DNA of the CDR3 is TGTGCCACCTCCGAGGGGGAAGAGACCCAGTACTTC. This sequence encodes CATSEGEETQYF.

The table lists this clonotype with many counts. The CDR3 region is CASSVGPTDTQYF. In DNA form, the CDR3 reads TGTGCCAGCAGCGTCGGGCCCACAGATACGCAGTATTTT. The chain joins TRBV9 to TRBJ2-3; D is uncertain. The CDR3 is made up of 13 amino acids. V lost 2 bases to trimming and J lost 2 bases, with 6 bases between them. CDR1 is SGDLS and CDR2 is YYNGEE in the germline V gene.

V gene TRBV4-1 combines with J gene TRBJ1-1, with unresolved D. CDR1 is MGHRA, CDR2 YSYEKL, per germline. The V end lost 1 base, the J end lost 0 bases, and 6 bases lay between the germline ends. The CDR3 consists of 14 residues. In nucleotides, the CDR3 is TGCGCCAGCAGCCAAGCGCGAATGAACACTGAAGCTTTCTTT. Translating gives CASSQARMNTEAFF.

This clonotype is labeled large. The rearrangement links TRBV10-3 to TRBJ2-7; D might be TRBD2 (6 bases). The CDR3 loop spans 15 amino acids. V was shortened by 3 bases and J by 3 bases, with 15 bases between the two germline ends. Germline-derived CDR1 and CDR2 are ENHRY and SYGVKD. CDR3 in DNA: TGTGCCATCAGTGACCCGGGACTTCCTAACTACGAGCAGTACTTC. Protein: CAISDPGLPNYEQYF.

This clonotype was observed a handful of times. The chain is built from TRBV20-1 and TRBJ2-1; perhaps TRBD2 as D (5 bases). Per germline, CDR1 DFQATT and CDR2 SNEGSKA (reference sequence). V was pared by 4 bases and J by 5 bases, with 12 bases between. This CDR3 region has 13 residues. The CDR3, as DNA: TGCAGTGCTATACCCTCTAGCAACAATGAGCAGTTCTTC. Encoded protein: CSAIPSSNNEQFF.

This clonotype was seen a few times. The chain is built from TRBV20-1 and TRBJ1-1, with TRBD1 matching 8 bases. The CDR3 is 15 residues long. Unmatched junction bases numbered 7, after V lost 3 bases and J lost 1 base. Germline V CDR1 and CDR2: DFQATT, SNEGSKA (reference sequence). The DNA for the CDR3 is TGCAGTGCTAGCCCGCCGGACAGGGCGAACACTGAAGCTTTCTTT. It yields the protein CSASPPDRANTEAFF.

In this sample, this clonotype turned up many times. Here the CDR3 DNA reads TGTGCCAGCAGCTTACTTAGGACAGATACGCAGTATTTT. Protein product: CASSLLRTDTQYF. The V and J genes are TRBV7-3 and TRBJ2-3; D unclear. CDR3 length: 13 residues. Germline CDR1 SGHTA, CDR2 FQGTGA. The germline V and J ends were trimmed by 2 bases and 3 bases, with 6 bases remaining between them.

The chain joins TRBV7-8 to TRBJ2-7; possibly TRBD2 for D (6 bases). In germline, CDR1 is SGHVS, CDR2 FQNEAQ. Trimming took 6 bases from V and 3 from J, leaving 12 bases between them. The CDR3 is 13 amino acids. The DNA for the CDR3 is TGTGCCAGCAGGCCCCGGGGGTTCTACGAGCAGTACTTC. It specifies CASRPRGFYEQYF.

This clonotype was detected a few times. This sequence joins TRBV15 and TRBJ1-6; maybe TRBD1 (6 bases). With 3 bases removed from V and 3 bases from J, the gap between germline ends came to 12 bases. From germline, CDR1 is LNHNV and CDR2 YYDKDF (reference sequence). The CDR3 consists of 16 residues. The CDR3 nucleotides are TGTGCCACCAGCAGGGATGACAGGCTCTATAATTCACCCCTCCACTTT. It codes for CATSRDDRLYNSPLHF.

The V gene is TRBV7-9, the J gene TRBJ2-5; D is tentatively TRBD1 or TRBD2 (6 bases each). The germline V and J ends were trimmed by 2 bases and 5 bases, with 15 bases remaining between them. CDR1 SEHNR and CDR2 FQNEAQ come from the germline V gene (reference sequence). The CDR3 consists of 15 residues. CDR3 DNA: TGTGCCAGCAGCTTACGGGGGCTCCTCGGGGAGACCCAGTACTTC. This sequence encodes CASSLRGLLGETQYF. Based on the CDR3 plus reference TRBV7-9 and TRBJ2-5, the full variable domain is DTGVSQNPRHKITKRGQNVTFRCDPISEHNRLYWYRQTLGQGPEFLTYFQNEAQLEKSRLLSDRFSAERPKGSFSTLEIQRTEQGDSAMYLCASSLRGLLGETQYFGPGTRLLVL.

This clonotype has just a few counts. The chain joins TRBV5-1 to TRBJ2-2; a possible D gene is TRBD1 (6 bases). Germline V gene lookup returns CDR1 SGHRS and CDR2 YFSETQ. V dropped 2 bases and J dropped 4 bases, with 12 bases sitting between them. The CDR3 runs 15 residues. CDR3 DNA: TGCGCCAGCAGCTTCCGGGACATCTCCACCGGGGAGCTGTTTTTT. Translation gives CASSFRDISTGELFF.

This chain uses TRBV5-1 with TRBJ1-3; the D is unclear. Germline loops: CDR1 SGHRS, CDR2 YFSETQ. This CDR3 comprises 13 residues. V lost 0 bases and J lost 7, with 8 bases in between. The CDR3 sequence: CASSLGQDNTIYF. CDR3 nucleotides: TGCGCCAGCAGCTTGGGTCAGGATAACACCATATATTTT. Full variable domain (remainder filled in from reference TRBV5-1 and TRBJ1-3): KAGVTQTPRYLIKTRGQQVTLSCSPISGHRSVSWYQQTPGQGLQFLFEYFSETQRNKGNFPGRFSGRQFSNSRSEMNVSTLELGDSALYLCASSLGQDNTIYFGEGSWLTVV.

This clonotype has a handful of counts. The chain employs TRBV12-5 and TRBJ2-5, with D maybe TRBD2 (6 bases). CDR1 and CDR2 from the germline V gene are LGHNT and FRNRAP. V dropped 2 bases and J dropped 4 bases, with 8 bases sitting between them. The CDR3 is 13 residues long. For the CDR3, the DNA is TGTGCTAGTGGTTTGTCGGGGGTAGAGACCCAGTACTTC. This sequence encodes CASGLSGVETQYF.

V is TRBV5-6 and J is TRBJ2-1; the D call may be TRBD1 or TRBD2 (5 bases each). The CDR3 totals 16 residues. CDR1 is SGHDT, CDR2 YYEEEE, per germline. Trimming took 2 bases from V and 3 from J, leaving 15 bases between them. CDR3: CASSFSRQGRYNEQFF. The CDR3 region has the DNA TGTGCCAGCAGCTTTTCCCGGCAGGGACGCTACAATGAGCAGTTCTTC.

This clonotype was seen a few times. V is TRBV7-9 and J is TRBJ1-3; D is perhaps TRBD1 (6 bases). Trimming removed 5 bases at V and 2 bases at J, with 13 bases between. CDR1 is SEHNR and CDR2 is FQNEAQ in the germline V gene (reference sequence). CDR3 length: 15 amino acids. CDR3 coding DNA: TGTGCCAGCAGCGGAGTGGGGGCGACTGGAAACACCATATATTTT. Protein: CASSGVGATGNTIYF.

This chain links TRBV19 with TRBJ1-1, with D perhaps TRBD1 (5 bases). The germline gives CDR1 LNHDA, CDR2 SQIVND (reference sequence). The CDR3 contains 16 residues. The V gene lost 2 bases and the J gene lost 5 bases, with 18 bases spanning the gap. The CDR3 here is CASSISPGIGGTEAFF. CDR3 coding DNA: TGTGCCAGTAGTATATCCCCAGGGATAGGTGGGACTGAAGCTTTCTTT.

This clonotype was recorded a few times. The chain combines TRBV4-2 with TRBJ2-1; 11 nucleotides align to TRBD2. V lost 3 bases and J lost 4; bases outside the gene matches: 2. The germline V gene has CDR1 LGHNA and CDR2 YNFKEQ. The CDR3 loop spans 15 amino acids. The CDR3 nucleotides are TGTGCCAGCAGCCATAGCGGGGGGGCTTACAATGAGCAGTTCTTC. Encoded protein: CASSHSGGAYNEQFF.